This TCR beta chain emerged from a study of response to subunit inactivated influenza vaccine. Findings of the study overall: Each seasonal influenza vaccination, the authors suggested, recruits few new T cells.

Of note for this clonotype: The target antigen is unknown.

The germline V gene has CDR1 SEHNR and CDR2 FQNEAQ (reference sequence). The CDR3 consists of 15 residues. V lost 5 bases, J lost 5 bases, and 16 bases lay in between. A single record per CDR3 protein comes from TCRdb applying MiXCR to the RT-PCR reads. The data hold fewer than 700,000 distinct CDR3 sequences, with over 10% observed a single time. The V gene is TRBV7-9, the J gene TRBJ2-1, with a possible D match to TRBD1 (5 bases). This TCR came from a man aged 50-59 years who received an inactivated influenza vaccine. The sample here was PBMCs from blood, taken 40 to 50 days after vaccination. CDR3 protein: CASSLRTPGDNEQFF. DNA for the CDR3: TGTGCCAGCAGCCTACGGACACCCGGAGACAATGAGCAGTTCTTC. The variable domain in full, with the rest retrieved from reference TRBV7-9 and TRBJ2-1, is DTGVSQNPRHKITKRGQNVTFRCDPISEHNRLYWYRQTLGQGPEFLTYFQNEAQLEKSRLLSDRFSAERPKGSFSTLEIQRTEQGDSAMYLCASSLRTPGDNEQFFGPGTRLTVL.